These 9 T cell receptor beta chains were sequenced from one sample in a study of OX40 agonist ivuxolimab in advanced cancers. This table comes from immunoSEQ multiplex PCR, and its TCRdb copy is limited to in-frame clones, with some not included. The table has 35,000 to 45,000 clones, around 93% seen once. Sequenced here: CD4+ or CD8+ T cells sorted from blood, sampled in a trial of the OX40 agonist ivuxolimab. These receptors originate from an adult with an advanced solid tumor such as melanoma, head and neck, liver or kidney cancer.

The chain recombines TRBV4-3 with TRBJ2-2; 7 bases match TRBD1. Germline V gene lookup returns CDR1 LGHNA and CDR2 YSLEER. After removal of 4 bases from V and 5 bases from J, the junction contained 7 bases not matched to a gene. This CDR3 is built from 15 residues. DNA of the CDR3: TGCGCCAGCAGCCCTCTTCGACAGGGTACCGGGGAGCTGTTTTTT. This codes for CASSPLRQGTGELFF.

The gene calls are TRBV27 and TRBJ2-7; 11 nucleotides line up with TRBD2. The germline CDR1 and CDR2 sequences are MNHEY and SMNVEV (reference sequence). Trimming removed 8 bases from V and 5 bases from J; junction bases left unmatched: 14. The CDR3 runs 16 residues. The CDR3 is CASGKLAGVFVNEQYF. In DNA, the CDR3 is TGTGCCAGCGGAAAACTAGCGGGAGTTTTCGTGAACGAGCAGTACTTC.

The chain joins TRBV5-4 to TRBJ2-5; 7 bases are shared with TRBD2. Germline lookup yields CDR1 SGHNT and CDR2 YYREEE (reference sequence). Trimming took 5 bases from V and 4 from J; bases not matched to a gene: 14. The CDR3 contains 16 residues. In DNA, the CDR3 is TGTGCCAGCAGTAGGTTGCTAGCGGAGAGGAGAGAGACCCAGTACTTC. Protein: CASSRLLAERRETQYF.

The V gene is TRBV6-5, the J gene TRBJ1-2; D gene unclear. This CDR3 region has 12 residues. Germline V gene sequence: CDR1 MNHEY, CDR2 SVGAGI. V was trimmed by 2 bases and J by 8 bases, leaving 9 bases between them. As DNA, the CDR3 is TGTGCCAGCAGTTACCGCAGTGGAGGCTACACCTTC. Its protein product is CASSYRSGGYTF.

V gene TRBV28 combines with J gene TRBJ2-5; TRBD1 matches at 10 bases. Gene TRBJ2-7 matches the end of the DNA better, so the J call may be wrong. The germline V gene encodes CDR1 MDHEN and CDR2 SYDVKM. There are 15 residues in the CDR3. The CDR3 region is CASSPPDRGLYEQYF. Here the CDR3 DNA reads TGTGCCAGCAGTCCGCCCGACAGGGGGCTCTACGAGCAGTACTTC.

The chain links TRBV30 to TRBJ1-5; tentatively, D is TRBD1 (5 bases). Germline lookup yields CDR1 GTSNPN and CDR2 SVGIG (reference sequence). Trimming cost V 2 bases and J 3 bases, with 17 bases left between them. The CDR3 has 16 residues. The CDR3 DNA is TGTGCCTGGAGTTTGAGACAGAACAACTTCAATCAGCCCCAGCATTTT. This codes for CAWSLRQNNFNQPQHF.

The V gene is TRBV19, the J gene TRBJ2-3; maybe TRBD2 (5 bases). The CDR3 consists of 14 residues. The V gene's germline CDR1 is LNHDA and CDR2 SQIVND (reference sequence). Trimming removed 5 bases from V and 6 bases from J, with 15 bases in between. In DNA form, the CDR3 reads TGTGCCAGTAGTTTGGACCCGGGATGGGATACGCAGTATTTT. It encodes CASSLDPGWDTQYF. Combining the CDR3 with reference TRBV19 and TRBJ2-3 gives the whole variable domain DGGITQSPKYLFRKEGQNVTLSCEQNLNHDAMYWYRQDPGQGLRLIYYSQIVNDFQKGDIAEGYSVSREKKESFPLTVTSAQKNPTAFYLCASSLDPGWDTQYFGPGTRLTVL.

The chain combines TRBV4-3 with TRBJ2-5; 7 nucleotides line up with TRBD2. The length of the CDR3 is 19 residues. V was clipped by 0 bases and J by 7 bases; unmatched bases: 20. Per the germline V gene, CDR1 is LGHNA and CDR2 is YSLEER. The CDR3 nucleotides are TGCGCCAGCAGCCAAGATCTGGGTAGCGGGTCGCTCATAAGTGGGACCCAGTACTTC. Translation gives CASSQDLGSGSLISGTQYF.

The V and J genes are TRBV28 and TRBJ1-2; D not resolved. V was trimmed by 3 bases and J by 5 bases, leaving 10 bases between them. CDR3 length: 13 amino acids. Germline V lookup: CDR1 MDHEN, CDR2 SYDVKM. In DNA form, the CDR3 reads TGTGCCAGCAGTTTCTCACAGCAGTATGGCTACACCTTC. Translation gives CASSFSQQYGYTF.